Listed here is a single TCR beta chain. This record comes from a study of sequential checkpoint blockade in melanoma. Treatment: randomized to nivolumab then ipilimumab (arm A) or the reverse (arm B). Profiled with immunoSEQ multiplex PCR; TCRdb holds only in-frame clones, not every one. The repertoire holds 25,000 to 30,000 clones, with roughly 77% as singletons. The CDR3 extends over 15 amino acids. CDR1 and CDR2 from the germline V gene are SEHNR and FQNEAQ (reference sequence). Unmatched junction bases numbered 9, after V lost 4 bases and J lost 5 bases. The chain joins TRBV7-9 to TRBJ2-7; TRBD1 matches at 9 bases. This receptor was obtained from a human donor with melanoma. The input for sequencing was CD8+ T cells sorted from blood (inferred from file names), taken from a patient given nivolumab and ipilimumab in sequence. The CDR3: CASSSPGQGDDEQYF. CDR3 sequence (DNA): TGTGCCAGCAGCTCTCCGGGACAGGGAGATGACGAGCAGTACTTC. The whole variable domain, remainder taken from reference TRBV7-9 and TRBJ2-7, is DTGVSQNPRHKITKRGQNVTFRCDPISEHNRLYWYRQTLGQGPEFLTYFQNEAQLEKSRLLSDRFSAERPKGSFSTLEIQRTEQGDSAMYLCASSSPGQGDDEQYFGPGTRLTVT.